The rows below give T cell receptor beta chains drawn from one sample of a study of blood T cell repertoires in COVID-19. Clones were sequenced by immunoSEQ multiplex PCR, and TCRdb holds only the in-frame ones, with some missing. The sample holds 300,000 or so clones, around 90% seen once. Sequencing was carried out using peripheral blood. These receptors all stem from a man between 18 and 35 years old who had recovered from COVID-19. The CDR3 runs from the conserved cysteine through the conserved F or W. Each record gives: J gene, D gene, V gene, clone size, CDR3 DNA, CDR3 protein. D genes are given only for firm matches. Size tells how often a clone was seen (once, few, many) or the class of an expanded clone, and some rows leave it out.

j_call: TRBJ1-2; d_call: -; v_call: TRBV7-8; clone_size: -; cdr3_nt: TGTGCCAGCAGCTTATCAGTCCACCGGGACATTACCCTTACTAACTATGGCTACACCTTC; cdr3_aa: CASSLSVHRDITLTNYGYTF
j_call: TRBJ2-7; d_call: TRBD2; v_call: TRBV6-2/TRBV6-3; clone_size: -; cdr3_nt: TGTGCCAGCAGTTCCCCGTTCGGACTAGCATCTAGCTACGAGCAGTACTTC; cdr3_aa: CASSSPFGLASSYEQYF
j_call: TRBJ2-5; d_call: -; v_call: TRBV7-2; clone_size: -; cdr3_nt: TGTGCCAGCAGCTTATCGGTGGCAGGGTTAGAGACCCAGTACTTC; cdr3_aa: CASSLSVAGLETQYF
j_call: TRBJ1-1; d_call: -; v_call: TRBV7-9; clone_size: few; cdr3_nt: TGTGCCAGCAGCTCACAGGGGAACACTGAAGCTTTCTTT; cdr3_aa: CASSSQGNTEAFF
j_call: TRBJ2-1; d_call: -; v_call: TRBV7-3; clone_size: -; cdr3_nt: TGTGCCAGCAGCGCCGCGCCAGGGTCCTACAATGAGCAGTTCTTC; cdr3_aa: CASSAAPGSYNEQFF
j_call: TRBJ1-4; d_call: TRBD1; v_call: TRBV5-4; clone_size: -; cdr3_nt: TGTGCCAGCAGCTTGGCCGGGACAGAAAATGAAAAACTGTTTTTT; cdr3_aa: CASSLAGTENEKLFF
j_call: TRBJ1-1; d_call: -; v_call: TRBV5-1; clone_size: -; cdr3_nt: TGCGCCAGCAGCTTGGGTGCAGGCACTGAAGCTTTCTTT; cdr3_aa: CASSLGAGTEAFF
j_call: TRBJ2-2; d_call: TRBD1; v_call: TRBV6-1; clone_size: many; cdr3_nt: TGTGCCAGCAGTGTTTGGCCAGGGGACAGGAGAAACACCGGGGAGCTGTTTTTT; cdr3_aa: CASSVWPGDRRNTGELFF
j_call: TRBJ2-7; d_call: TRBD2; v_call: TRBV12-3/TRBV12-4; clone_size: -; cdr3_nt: TGTGCCAGCAGTTTAGCGGCGGGGGGGGTTGAGTACTTC; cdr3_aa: CASSLAAGGVEYF
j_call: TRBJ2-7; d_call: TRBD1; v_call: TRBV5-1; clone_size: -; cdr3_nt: TGCGCCAGCAGCTTGGCCCATGGACAGGCCTCCAGCTCCTACGAGCAGTACTTC; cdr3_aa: CASSLAHGQASSSYEQYF
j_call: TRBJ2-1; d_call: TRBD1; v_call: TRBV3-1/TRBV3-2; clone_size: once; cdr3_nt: TGTGCCAGCAGCCTCGGACAGGGCTACAACAATGAGCAGTTCTTC; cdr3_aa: CASSLGQGYNNEQFF
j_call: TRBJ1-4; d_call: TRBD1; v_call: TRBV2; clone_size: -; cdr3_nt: TGTGCCAGCAGTGCACAGGGGACACACCCGGCAACTAATGAAAAACTGTTTTTT; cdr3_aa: CASSAQGTHPATNEKLFF
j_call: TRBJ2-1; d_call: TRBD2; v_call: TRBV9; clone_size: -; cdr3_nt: TGTGCCAGCAGCGTAGTTGGTTCTAGCGGGGGGTCGAATGAGCAGTTCTTC; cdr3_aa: CASSVVGSSGGSNEQFF
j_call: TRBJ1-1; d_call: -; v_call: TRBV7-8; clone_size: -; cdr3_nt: TGTGCCAGCAGCTTTTACTGGGGGGTTAACACTGAAGCTTTCTTT; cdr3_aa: CASSFYWGVNTEAFF
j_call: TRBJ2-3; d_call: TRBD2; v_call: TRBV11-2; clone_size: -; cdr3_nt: TGTGCCAGCAGCCTCCGCCTAGCGGGAGAAGTCACAGATACGCAGTATTTT; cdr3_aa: CASSLRLAGEVTDTQYF
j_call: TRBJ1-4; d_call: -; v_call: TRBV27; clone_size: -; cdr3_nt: TGTGCCAGCAGCCCCACAGGGATTGGGCCCGAAAAACTGTTTTTT; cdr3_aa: CASSPTGIGPEKLFF
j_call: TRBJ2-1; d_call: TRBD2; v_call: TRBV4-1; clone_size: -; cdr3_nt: TGCGCCAGCAGCCAACTAGCGGGGGGGCGAAATGAGCAGTTCTTC; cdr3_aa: CASSQLAGGRNEQFF
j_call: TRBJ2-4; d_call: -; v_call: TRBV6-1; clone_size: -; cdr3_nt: TGTGCCAGCAGTGAGCAGCCAGGGGTCTCCAAAAACATTCAGTACTTC; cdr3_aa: CASSEQPGVSKNIQYF
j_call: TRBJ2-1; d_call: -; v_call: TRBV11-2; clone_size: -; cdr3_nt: TGTGCCAGCAGCGTCCAGGGGAGTCGATACAATGAGCAGTTCTTC; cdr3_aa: CASSVQGSRYNEQFF
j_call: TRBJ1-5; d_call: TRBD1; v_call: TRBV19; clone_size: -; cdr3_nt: TGTGCCAGTAGTTCGGGCCTTACAGGGGTTCAGCCCCAGCATTTT; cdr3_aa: CASSSGLTGVQPQHF
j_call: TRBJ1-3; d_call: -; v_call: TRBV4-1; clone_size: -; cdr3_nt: TGCGCCAGCAGCCGAAGCGGAGGGATGGCTGGAAACACCATATATTTT; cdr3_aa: CASSRSGGMAGNTIYF
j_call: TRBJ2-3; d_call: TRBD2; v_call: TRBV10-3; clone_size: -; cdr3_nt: TGTGCCACCATCCAAGGGGGGTCTAGCGGGAGTAGAGATACGCAGTATTTT; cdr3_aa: CATIQGGSSGSRDTQYF
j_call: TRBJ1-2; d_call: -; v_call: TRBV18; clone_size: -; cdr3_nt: TGTGCCAGCTCACCAGGGCGAGGGAACTACACCTTC; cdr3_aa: CASSPGRGNYTF
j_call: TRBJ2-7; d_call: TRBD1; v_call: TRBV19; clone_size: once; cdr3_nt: TGTGCCAGTAGGACAGGGGGTAAAGAGCAGTACTTC; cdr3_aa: CASRTGGKEQYF
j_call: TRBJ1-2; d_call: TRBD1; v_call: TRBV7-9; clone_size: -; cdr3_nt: TGTGCCAGCAGCCCGGGACAGAGATATGGCTACACCTTC; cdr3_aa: CASSPGQRYGYTF
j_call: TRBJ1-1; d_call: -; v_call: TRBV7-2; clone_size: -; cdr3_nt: TGTGCCAGTAGGTTCGGGGGAGTCACTGAAGCTTTCTTT; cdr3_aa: CASRFGGVTEAFF
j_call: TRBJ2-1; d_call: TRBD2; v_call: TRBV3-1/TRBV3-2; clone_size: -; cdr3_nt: TGTGCCAGCAGCCTCACTGGGGGAGGGATTACCTACAATGAGCAGTTCTTC; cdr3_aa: CASSLTGGGITYNEQFF
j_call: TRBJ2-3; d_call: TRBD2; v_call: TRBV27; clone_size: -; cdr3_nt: TGTGCCAGCAGCTTTCGGACTAGCGGGAGAGGGGATACGCAGTATTTT; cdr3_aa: CASSFRTSGRGDTQYF
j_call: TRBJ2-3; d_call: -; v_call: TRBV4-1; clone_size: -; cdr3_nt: TGCGCCAGCAGCCGCTCCTGGGGCCTAGGCACAGATACGCAGTATTTT; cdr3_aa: CASSRSWGLGTDTQYF
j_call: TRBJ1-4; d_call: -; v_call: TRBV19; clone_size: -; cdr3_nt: TGTGCCAGTAGTTTGCAGGGTTATGAAAAACTGTTTTTT; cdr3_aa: CASSLQGYEKLFF
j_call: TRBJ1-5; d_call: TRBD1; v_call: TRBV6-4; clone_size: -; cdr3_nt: TGTGCCAGCAGCCTCCTCACAGGGGGTAGCAATCAGCCCCAGCATTTT; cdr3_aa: CASSLLTGGSNQPQHF
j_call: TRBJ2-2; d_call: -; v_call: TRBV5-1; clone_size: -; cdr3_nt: TGCGCCAGCAGCTTGGCCCCTCGGCAGACAACCGGGGAGCTGTTTTTT; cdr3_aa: CASSLAPRQTTGELFF
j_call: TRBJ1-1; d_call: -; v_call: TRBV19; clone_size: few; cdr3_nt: TGTGCCGTAAGGAACAGGATGAACACTGAAGCTTTCTTT; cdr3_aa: CAVRNRMNTEAFF
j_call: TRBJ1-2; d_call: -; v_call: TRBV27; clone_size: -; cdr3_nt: TGTGCCAGCACCCCTGGGGAGGGCAGCAACTATGGCTACACCTTC; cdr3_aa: CASTPGEGSNYGYTF
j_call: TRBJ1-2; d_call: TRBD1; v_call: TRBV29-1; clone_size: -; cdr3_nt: TGCAGCGTTGAAGATAAGATACGGACAGGGGTTGACTATGGCTACACCTTC; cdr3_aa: CSVEDKIRTGVDYGYTF
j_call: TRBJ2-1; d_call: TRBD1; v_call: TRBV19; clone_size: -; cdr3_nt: TGTGCCAGTAGTATGACAGGGTACAATGAGCAGTTCTTC; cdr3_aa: CASSMTGYNEQFF
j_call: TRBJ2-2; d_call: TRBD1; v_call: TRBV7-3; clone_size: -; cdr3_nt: TGTGCCAGCAGCTTAAGGGGGACAGGGATCACCGGGGAGCTGTTTTTT; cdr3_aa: CASSLRGTGITGELFF